These 30 T cell receptor beta chains share one sample of origin, sequenced in a study of cytotoxic CD8 clonotypes in ibrutinib-treated CLL. This table comes from immunoSEQ multiplex PCR, and its TCRdb copy is limited to in-frame clones, with some not included. Among over 9,000 clones, approximately 81% were seen once, and the ten largest hold about 16%. Sequenced material: PBMCs, taken at disease progression, from a patient treated with ibrutinib. The receptors were gathered from a human donor with chronic lymphocytic leukemia.

The chain couples TRBV18 to TRBJ1-5, with a weak D call TRBD1 (5 bases). CDR1 and CDR2 from the germline V gene are KGHSH and LQKENI. The CDR3 has 15 residues. V was trimmed by 6 bases and J by 6 bases, leaving 18 bases between them. The CDR3, as DNA: TGTGCCAGCTCTGCGGGCGGGGCGCTCAGTCAGCCCCAGCATTTT. It translates to CASSAGGALSQPQHF.

The chain uses TRBV29-1 and TRBJ1-4; D unresolved. Trimming cost V 4 bases and J 0 bases, with 9 bases left between them. The germline CDR1 and CDR2 sequences are SQVTM and ANQGSEA. CDR3 size: 14 residues. The CDR3 loop reads CSVGGVATNEKLFF. The DNA for the CDR3 is TGCAGCGTTGGGGGAGTCGCAACTAATGAAAAACTGTTTTTT.

By frequency in the sample, this clone is large. The chain has TRBV20-1 and TRBJ1-2; 7 nucleotides match TRBD1. V lost 3 bases and J lost 10; bases outside the gene matches: 5. The CDR3 covers 11 residues. Germline-derived CDR1 and CDR2 are DFQATT and SNEGSKA (reference sequence). The CDR3 spells CSASTTGPYTF. Written as DNA, the CDR3 is TGCAGTGCTAGCACGACAGGGCCCTACACCTTC.

In regard to this clone: A read error may account for a junction end that differs from germline. The rearrangement uses TRBV7-3 and TRBJ1-1; 7 bases map to TRBD1. The V gene's germline CDR1 is SGHTA and CDR2 FQGTGA. This CDR3 is 14 amino acids long. CDR3 in DNA: TGTGCCAGCAGCTCCCGATTCGGGCAAAGGGACAGACGCTTT. Translation: CASSSRFGQRDRRF.

The genes are TRBV28 and TRBJ2-7; 8 positions agree with TRBD2. This CDR3 is built from 15 residues. CDR1 and CDR2 from the germline V gene are MDHEN and SYDVKM. V lost 5 bases and J lost 4; bases outside the gene matches: 10. CDR3 protein: CASSPLSGSLYEQYF. The CDR3, as DNA: TGTGCCAGCAGTCCTCTGAGCGGGAGTCTTTACGAGCAGTACTTC.

V usage is TRBV5-4 and J usage is TRBJ2-7; perhaps TRBD2 as D (5 bases). Germline loops: CDR1 SGHNT, CDR2 YYREEE (reference sequence). Trimming took off 2 bases at V and 3 bases at J, with 9 bases between the two ends. The CDR3 consists of 13 residues. CDR3 loop: CASSFGNGYEQYF. In nucleotides, the CDR3 is TGTGCCAGCAGCTTCGGGAACGGCTACGAGCAGTACTTC.

V usage is TRBV5-1 and J usage is TRBJ1-2, with D perhaps matching TRBD1 (6 bases). This CDR3 spans 15 amino acids. From germline, CDR1 is SGHRS and CDR2 YFSETQ. V lost 4 bases to trimming and J lost 4 bases, with 17 bases between them. CDR3: CASSREGGAVYGYTF. The CDR3 nucleotides read TGCGCCAGCAGCCGGGAGGGGGGCGCGGTCTATGGCTACACCTTC.

The J gene is TRBJ1-1, the V gene TRBV6-1; D is unclear. With 0 bases removed from V and 11 bases from J, the gap between germline ends came to 13 bases. Germline V gene data show CDR1 as MNHNS and CDR2 as SASEGT. This CDR3 has 13 residues. CDR3 DNA: TGTGCCAGCAGTGAAGCGCGAAGCGCCCGGGCTTTCTTT. It translates to CASSEARSARAFF.

The V gene is TRBV18, the J gene TRBJ1-1; D remains ambiguous. CDR1 is KGHSH and CDR2 is LQKENI in the germline V gene. This CDR3 region has 11 residues. V lost 5 bases and J lost 4, with 5 bases in between. The CDR3 here is CASSASTEAFF. CDR3 coding DNA: TGTGCCAGCTCAGCGAGCACTGAAGCTTTCTTT.

V gene TRBV28 combines with J gene TRBJ2-5; unclear D gene. The CDR3 covers 12 residues. Germline V CDR1 and CDR2: MDHEN, SYDVKM. Trimming removed 2 bases at V and 8 bases at J, with 9 bases between. As DNA, the CDR3 is TGTGCCAGCAGTTTAGTTCCTGGTACCCAGTACTTC. Its translation is CASSLVPGTQYF.

The gene calls are TRBV5-1 and TRBJ2-1, with TRBD2 matching 9 bases. V lost 1 base to trimming and J lost 9 bases; unmatched junction nucleotides: 2. The germline gives CDR1 SGHRS, CDR2 YFSETQ. The CDR3 runs to 13 residues. The CDR3 loop reads CASSLLAGSEQFF. The CDR3 nucleotides read TGCGCCAGCAGCTTGCTAGCGGGGAGTGAGCAGTTCTTC.

The chain employs TRBV18 and TRBJ2-7, with D unresolved. The V and J ends lost 6 bases and 0 bases respectively, with 18 bases between them. Per germline, CDR1 KGHSH and CDR2 LQKENI. This CDR3 is built from 16 residues. This CDR3 reads CASSLRDGPHSYEQYF. CDR3 nucleotides: TGTGCCAGCTCTCTCAGAGACGGCCCGCACTCCTACGAGCAGTACTTC.

The V and J genes are TRBV5-6 and TRBJ1-2; D gene unclear. The CDR3 runs to 14 residues. Trimming took 6 bases from V and 3 from J, leaving 15 bases between them. Germline V lookup: CDR1 SGHDT, CDR2 YYEEEE. CDR3 protein: CASTAGISDYGYTF. DNA of the CDR3: TGTGCCAGCACCGCCGGAATCTCCGACTATGGCTACACCTTC.

The chain uses TRBV5-1 and TRBJ2-1; D is possibly TRBD1 (5 bases). Per germline, CDR1 SGHRS and CDR2 YFSETQ. The CDR3 length is 15 residues. V lost 0 bases to trimming and J lost 6 bases, with 13 bases between them. CDR3 DNA: TGCGCCAGCAGCTTGGCAGGGAAGGGCGGCAATGAGCAGTTCTTC. It is translated as CASSLAGKGGNEQFF.

This clone was found once. V gene TRBV21-1 combines with J gene TRBJ1-3. TRBV21-1 counts as a pseudogene. This CDR3 has 14 amino acids. Here the CDR3 DNA reads TGTGCCAGCAGCAAAGTGGGGGGTTGGGGACCTTTTCATTTT. Translating gives CASSKVGGWGPFHF.

The rearrangement uses TRBV11-3 and TRBJ2-5; the D gene is possibly TRBD2 (6 bases). Germline lookup yields CDR1 SGHNT and CDR2 YENEEA. This CDR3 comprises 13 residues. V lost 5 bases and J 4 bases, leaving 11 bases between the germline ends. The CDR3 sequence is CASSPGVSETQYF. The CDR3 nucleotides read TGTGCCAGCAGCCCGGGAGTTTCAGAGACCCAGTACTTC.

This chain uses TRBV6-1 with TRBJ2-7; maybe TRBD2 (5 bases). CDR1 and CDR2 from the germline V gene are MNHNS and SASEGT. The CDR3 runs 15 residues. V was clipped by 7 bases and J by 0 bases, with 16 bases between them. Here the CDR3 DNA reads TGTGCCAGCATTGCCCCGGGCGGGCACTCCTACGAGCAGTACTTC. Translation gives CASIAPGGHSYEQYF.

The rearrangement joins TRBV7-2 to TRBJ2-4, with 7 bases matching TRBD1. Germline CDR1 is SGHTA and CDR2 is FQGNSA. This CDR3 spans 16 amino acids. V gave up 2 bases and J gave up 0 bases; unmatched junction bases: 4. The CDR3 loop reads CASSLNGTVAKNIQYF. Written as DNA, the CDR3 is TGTGCCAGCAGCTTAAACGGGACAGTAGCCAAAAACATTCAGTACTTC.

The rearrangement uses TRBV5-4 and TRBJ2-5, with 11 bases that match TRBD2. CDR3 length equals 17 residues. Losses at the gene ends were 2 bases for V and 2 bases for J; bases not matched to a gene: 8. Germline lookup yields CDR1 SGHNT and CDR2 YYREEE (reference sequence). CDR3 protein: CASSFLGLAESQETQYF. The CDR3 DNA is TGTGCCAGCAGCTTTTTGGGACTAGCGGAGTCACAAGAGACCCAGTACTTC.

This rearrangement joins TRBV6-5 to TRBJ2-1, with a possible D match to TRBD1 (6 bases). V lost 2 bases, J lost 7 bases, and 9 bases lay in between. The CDR3 consists of 13 residues. Germline values: CDR1 MNHEY, CDR2 SVGAGI. In DNA form, the CDR3 reads TGTGCCAGCAGTTACCCAACAGGGAATGAGCAGTTCTTC. Protein: CASSYPTGNEQFF.

This chain links TRBV7-9 with TRBJ2-7, with a tentative D call TRBD2 (7 bases). Between the trimmed V and J ends, which lost 2 bases and 6 bases, there was a span of 17 bases. The CDR3 sequence is 15 residues long. The germline V gene encodes CDR1 SEHNR and CDR2 FQNEAQ (reference sequence). The CDR3 nucleotides are TGTGCCAGCAGCTTACCAAGGGGGGGAGGGGGCGAGCAGTACTTC. This codes for CASSLPRGGGGEQYF.

The chain uses TRBV19 and TRBJ2-7; D possibly uses TRBD1 or TRBD2 (5 bases each). CDR3 length: 12 residues. Germline CDR1 and CDR2: LNHDA and SQIVND (reference sequence). V dropped 6 bases and J dropped 2 bases, with 8 bases sitting between them. CDR3 DNA sequence: TGTGCCAGTAGCGGGGCCGCCTACGAGCAGTACTTC. It yields the protein CASSGAAYEQYF.

The chain recombines TRBV5-1 with TRBJ1-5; a possible D gene is TRBD1 (5 bases). Per the germline V gene, CDR1 is SGHRS and CDR2 is YFSETQ. The length of the CDR3 is 21 residues. V was cut by 3 bases and J by 3 bases, with 31 bases left in between. The CDR3 DNA follows: TGCGCCAGCAGCTCTTGTTGGGTCTTTTGTACATGCAGACAGCACAATCAGCCCCAGCATTTT. Its protein is CASSSCWVFCTCRQHNQPQHF.

The genes are TRBV2 and TRBJ2-3, with 14 bases aligning to TRBD2. The V gene's germline CDR1 is SNHLY and CDR2 FYNNEI. The CDR3 has 15 amino acids. J gave up 4 bases and V 5 bases, and 2 bases lay outside the gene matches. DNA for the CDR3: TGTGCCAGCAGTTCGGGACTAGCGGGAGCAGATACGCAGTATTTT. It specifies CASSSGLAGADTQYF.

This chain connects TRBV9 to TRBJ2-5; D call uncertain. The germline CDR1 and CDR2 sequences are SGDLS and YYNGEE. V was trimmed by 0 bases and J by 5 bases, leaving 11 bases between them. This CDR3 is 14 amino acids long. CDR3 in amino acids: CASSVEGLRETQYF. DNA of the CDR3: TGTGCCAGCAGCGTAGAAGGCCTAAGGGAGACCCAGTACTTC.

The V and J genes are TRBV19 and TRBJ2-1; 7 bases map to TRBD1. The V segment lost 7 bases and the J segment 0 bases; nucleotides outside the gene matches: 6. This CDR3 spans 15 amino acids. Germline CDR1 is LNHDA and CDR2 is SQIVND (reference sequence). The CDR3 region has the DNA TGTGCCAGTAACCCGACAGGGCTCTCCTACAATGAGCAGTTCTTC. It encodes CASNPTGLSYNEQFF. Based on the CDR3 plus reference TRBV19 and TRBJ2-1, the full variable domain is DGGITQSPKYLFRKEGQNVTLSCEQNLNHDAMYWYRQDPGQGLRLIYYSQIVNDFQKGDIAEGYSVSREKKESFPLTVTSAQKNPTAFYLCASNPTGLSYNEQFFGPGTRLTVL.

J is TRBJ2-1 and V is TRBV5-1; possible D gene TRBD1, 6 bases. The CDR3 totals 16 residues. The germline V and J ends were trimmed by 0 bases and 5 bases, with 15 bases remaining between them. Germline CDR1 and CDR2: SGHRS and YFSETQ. The chain's CDR3 is CASSLEPGTSHNEQFF. CDR3 in DNA: TGCGCCAGCAGCTTGGAACCTGGGACAAGTCACAATGAGCAGTTCTTC.

This clone occurred once. The rearrangement links TRBV27 to TRBJ1-1; D ambiguous. Trimming cost V 3 bases and J 1 base, with 6 bases left between them. This CDR3 is built from 13 residues. The germline CDR1 and CDR2 sequences are MNHEY and SMNVEV (reference sequence). In DNA form, the CDR3 reads TGTGCCAGCAGTTTTGGAGAGAACACTGAAGCTTTCTTT. Translated: CASSFGENTEAFF.

In this sample, this clone turned up a few times. The V and J genes are TRBV5-4 and TRBJ1-1; TRBD1 agrees at 7 bases. Trimming cost V 0 bases and J 0 bases; bases outside gene matches: 8. Germline V lookup: CDR1 SGHNT, CDR2 YYREEE (reference sequence). This CDR3 is 17 amino acids long. The chain's CDR3 is CASSLGLTGNMNTEAFF. The CDR3 DNA sequence: TGTGCCAGCAGCTTGGGGCTGACAGGGAACATGAACACTGAAGCTTTCTTT.

The chain uses TRBV5-8 and TRBJ2-3; D assignment may be TRBD1 or TRBD2 (6 bases each). CDR3 size: 15 residues. Germline CDR1 is SGHTS and CDR2 is YDEGEE. Trimming removed 0 bases at V and 7 bases at J, with 15 bases between. The chain's CDR3 is CASSLAKGGAYTQYF. The CDR3 region has the DNA TGTGCCAGCAGCTTGGCCAAGGGGGGCGCATATACGCAGTATTTT.